The clone carrying this T cell receptor beta chain was counted once. What it binds is not known. Genomic DNA in a quantity of about 2 micrograms was derived from cryopreserved PBMCs for TCR beta libraries. These data originate in a study of cytotoxic CD8 clonotypes in ibrutinib-treated CLL. About the study: Response samples were taken after a median of approximately 11 months on treatment, range 6 to 36.

The assay was immunoSEQ multiplex PCR, and TCRdb's table has in-frame clones only and misses some. This sample has under 150,000 clones, with roughly 80% found just once. Study conclusions and caveats: Clonality increased at ibrutinib response and stayed stable in sustained remission. At progression, however, it fell back toward baseline. Researchers report that baseline clonality outpaced age-matched healthy donors and tracked circulating CD8+ T-cell counts.

The clonotype comes from a human donor with chronic lymphocytic leukemia. The sample in question was PBMCs, obtained after 24 months of ibrutinib treatment.

The CDR3 protein is CASSLMSYEQYF. For the CDR3, the DNA is TGTGCCAGCAGCTTAATGTCCTACGAGCAGTACTTC. The J gene is TRBJ2-7, the V gene TRBV7-2; no clear D gene. V was clipped by 2 bases and J by 1 base, with 3 bases between them. This CDR3 is built from 12 residues. CDR1 is SGHTA, CDR2 FQGNSA, per germline.